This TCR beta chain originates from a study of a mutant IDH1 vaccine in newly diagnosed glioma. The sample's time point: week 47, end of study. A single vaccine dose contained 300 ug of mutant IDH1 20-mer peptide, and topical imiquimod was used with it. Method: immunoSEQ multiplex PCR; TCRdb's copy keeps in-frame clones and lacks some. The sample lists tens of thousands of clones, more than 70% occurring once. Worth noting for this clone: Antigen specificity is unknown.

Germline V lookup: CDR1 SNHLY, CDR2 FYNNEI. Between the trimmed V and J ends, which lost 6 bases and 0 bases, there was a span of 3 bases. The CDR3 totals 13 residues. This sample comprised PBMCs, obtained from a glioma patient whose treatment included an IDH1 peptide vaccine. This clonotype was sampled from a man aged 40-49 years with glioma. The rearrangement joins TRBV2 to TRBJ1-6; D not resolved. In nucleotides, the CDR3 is TGTGCCAGCAGCAGCTCCTATAATTCACCCCTCCACTTT. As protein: CASSSSYNSPLHF.